The 26 T cell receptor beta chains presented below share a single source sample, sequenced in a study of blood T cell repertoires in COVID-19. Sequencing was performed with immunoSEQ multiplex PCR; in TCRdb, only in-frame clones are kept and a portion is missing. This table has nearly 50,000 clones, about 88% appearing once. The sequenced sample was peripheral blood. These receptor sequences come from a man aged 35 to 55 with active COVID-19.

This rearrangement joins TRBV30 to TRBJ2-7; 7 bases align to TRBD1. The CDR3 contains 14 residues. Losses at the gene ends were 4 bases for V and 0 bases for J; bases not matched to a gene: 6. Germline V gives CDR1 GTSNPN, CDR2 SVGIG (reference sequence). The CDR3 here is CAWTRGGYSYEQYF. In DNA, the CDR3 is TGTGCCTGGACCCGAGGGGGCTACTCCTACGAGCAGTACTTC.

The genes are TRBV27 and TRBJ1-1; 7 positions agree with TRBD1. V lost 3 bases and J lost 4; bases outside the gene matches: 5. Germline CDR1 reads MNHEY; CDR2 reads SMNVEV (reference sequence). The CDR3 is 14 residues long. As DNA, the CDR3 is TGTGCCAGCAGTTTTTCTTACAGGGGCACTGAAGCTTTCTTT. Translating it yields CASSFSYRGTEAFF.

V is TRBV29-1 and J is TRBJ2-5; D gene unclear. The germline gives CDR1 SQVTM, CDR2 ANQGSEA. The germline V and J ends were trimmed by 7 bases and 3 bases, with 12 bases remaining between them. This CDR3 has 12 residues. CDR3 loop: CSAEGREETQYF. CDR3 bases: TGCAGCGCCGAAGGCCGGGAAGAGACCCAGTACTTC.

The gene calls are TRBV5-1 and TRBJ2-1; TRBD2 aligns across 7 bases. Looked up from germline, CDR1 is SGHRS and CDR2 is YFSETQ. Germline trimming cut 4 bases from V and 2 bases from J; bases unmatched to any gene: 6. The CDR3 sequence is 15 residues long. CDR3 nucleotides: TGCGCCAGCAGCCATAGCGGGTCTACCTACAATGAGCAGTTCTTC. It encodes CASSHSGSTYNEQFF.

The chain has TRBV11-2 and TRBJ2-7; weak D call: TRBD2 (5 bases). The V gene lost 0 bases and the J gene lost 6 bases, with 9 bases spanning the gap. The CDR3 contains 13 residues. Germline assignment: CDR1 SGHAT and CDR2 FQNNGV. This chain's CDR3 is CASSLDPAGEQYF. CDR3 coding DNA: TGTGCCAGCAGCTTAGATCCGGCGGGCGAGCAGTACTTC.

This clone has just one count. The rearrangement uses TRBV19 and TRBJ2-1; TRBD1 aligns across 8 bases. The CDR3 is 12 amino acids. J lost 12 bases, V lost 5 bases, and 6 bases had no gene match. From germline, CDR1 is LNHDA and CDR2 SQIVND (reference sequence). CDR3 coding DNA: TGTGCCAGTAGTTTTTCCGGGACAGGGCAGTTCTTC. Translated: CASSFSGTGQFF.

The chain is built from TRBV19 and TRBJ2-7, with a possible D match to TRBD1 (6 bases). Germline V gene lookup returns CDR1 LNHDA and CDR2 SQIVND (reference sequence). This CDR3 region has 14 residues. V lost 5 bases to trimming and J lost 3 bases, with 14 bases between them. The CDR3 region is CASSVQGIRYEQYF. The DNA for the CDR3 is TGTGCCAGTAGTGTCCAGGGGATCCGCTACGAGCAGTACTTC.

The chain joins TRBV5-1 to TRBJ1-2, with 8 bases identical to TRBD1. The CDR3 extends over 16 amino acids. Losses at the gene ends were 4 bases for V and 0 bases for J; bases not matched to a gene: 8. Germline lookup yields CDR1 SGHRS and CDR2 YFSETQ. DNA for the CDR3: TGCGCCAGCAGCGGAACGACAGGGGCCACTAACTATGGCTACACCTTC. Its protein is CASSGTTGATNYGYTF.

J is TRBJ1-1 and V is TRBV5-1; no clear D. Germline assignment: CDR1 SGHRS and CDR2 YFSETQ. This CDR3 is built from 14 residues. V lost 0 bases to trimming and J lost 1 base, with 7 bases between them. CDR3 in amino acids: CASSLEPGNTEAFF. The DNA for the CDR3 is TGCGCCAGCAGCTTGGAACCGGGGAACACTGAAGCTTTCTTT.

This sequence joins TRBV5-1 and TRBJ1-5; 8 bases line up with TRBD1. CDR1 SGHRS and CDR2 YFSETQ come from the germline V gene. The V gene end was trimmed by 2 bases and the J gene end by 6 bases; junction bases not matched to a gene: 7. The CDR3 length is 15 residues. The CDR3 loop is CASSLKTGEGQPQHF. Written as DNA, the CDR3 is TGCGCCAGCAGCTTAAAGACAGGGGAGGGTCAGCCCCAGCATTTT.

The J gene is TRBJ2-7, the V gene TRBV11-2; 7 bases fit TRBD1. The junction had 4 bases not matched to a gene; V was cut back by 1 base and J by 1 base. Germline V gene sequence: CDR1 SGHAT, CDR2 FQNNGV. The CDR3 extends over 15 amino acids. CDR3 nucleotides: TGTGCCAGCAGCTTAGCGGGGACAGATTCCTACGAGCAGTACTTC. It encodes CASSLAGTDSYEQYF.

The chain joins TRBV24-1 to TRBJ2-3, with D possibly matching TRBD1 (6 bases). CDR1 KGHDR and CDR2 SFDVKD come from the germline V gene. The V and J ends lost 1 base and 9 bases respectively, with 16 bases between them. This CDR3 contains 15 residues. CDR3 DNA sequence: TGTGCCACCAGTGATTTCGGCAGGCCGGACAGCACGCAGTATTTT. Translating gives CATSDFGRPDSTQYF.

This clone has only one observation. The chain links TRBV7-2 to TRBJ2-1, with unresolved D. The CDR3 consists of 15 residues. CDR1 and CDR2 from the germline V gene are SGHTA and FQGNSA. V was trimmed by 6 bases and J by 7 bases, leaving 19 bases between them. As DNA, the CDR3 is TGTGCCAGCAGGGCAACTAACCCTCAGAGAAATGAGCAGTTCTTC. Residues: CASRATNPQRNEQFF. Full variable domain (outside the CDR3, taken from reference TRBV7-2 and TRBJ2-1): GAGVSQSPSNKVTEKGKDVELRCDPISGHTALYWYRQSLGQGLEFLIYFQGNSAPDKSGLPSDRFSAERTGGSVSTLTIQRTQQEDSAVYLCASRATNPQRNEQFFGPGTRLTVL.

The CDR3 DNA is TGTGCCAGCAGTTTAGTTGGGACTAGGGCCGGGGAGCTGTTTTTT. Protein: CASSLVGTRAGELFF. The rearrangement links TRBV28 to TRBJ2-2, with 8 bases fitting TRBD2. The CDR3 loop spans 15 amino acids. V shed 2 bases, J shed 6 bases, and the junction held 5 bases outside the gene matches. The germline V gene has CDR1 MDHEN and CDR2 SYDVKM.

The chain carries TRBV6-5 and TRBJ2-5; possibly TRBD1 for D (7 bases). This CDR3 region has 14 residues. Germline CDR1 is MNHEY and CDR2 is SVGAGI. V dropped 6 bases and J dropped 3 bases, with 14 bases sitting between them. The CDR3 coding sequence is TGTGCCAGCAGACCCAGGGGGGAAAAAGAGACCCAGTACTTC. Its protein is CASRPRGEKETQYF.

This chain links TRBV11-2 with TRBJ1-2; TRBD1 matches at 9 bases. Germline values: CDR1 SGHAT, CDR2 FQNNGV. The CDR3 totals 14 residues. V shed 4 bases and J 3 bases; nucleotides not matched to a gene: 3. The CDR3 reads CASSSGQGYYGYTF. The CDR3 nucleotides are TGTGCCAGCAGCTCTGGACAGGGGTACTATGGCTACACCTTC.

This chain links TRBV29-1 with TRBJ2-1; 12 nucleotides align to TRBD2. The germline V gene encodes CDR1 SQVTM and CDR2 ANQGSEA. V shed 6 bases, J shed 0 bases, and the junction held 6 bases outside the gene matches. CDR3 length equals 16 residues. The CDR3 nucleotides read TGCAGCGTCGATGCGACTAGCGGGAGCTCCTACAATGAGCAGTTCTTC. Translation: CSVDATSGSSYNEQFF.

The chain joins TRBV27 to TRBJ2-1; D might be TRBD2 (6 bases). Trimming removed 6 bases at V and 2 bases at J, with 11 bases between. The CDR3 runs 14 residues. Germline-derived CDR1 and CDR2 are MNHEY and SMNVEV (reference sequence). CDR3 loop: CASRREITYNEQFF. In DNA, the CDR3 is TGTGCCAGCAGGCGGGAAATTACCTACAATGAGCAGTTCTTC.

This chain connects TRBV10-2 to TRBJ1-6; D ambiguous. CDR1 is WSHSY and CDR2 is SAAADI in the germline V gene. V shed 6 bases and J shed 4 bases, with 7 bases lying between them. The CDR3 consists of 13 residues. This CDR3 is CASSTVYNSPLHF. The CDR3 nucleotides are TGCGCCAGCAGCACAGTGTATAATTCACCCCTCCACTTT.

The CDR3 coding sequence is TGTGCCTGGAGGGAAGTTCACAGGGCTAGCTCCTATAATTCACCCCTCCACTTT. The encoded protein is CAWREVHRASSYNSPLHF. The chain has TRBV30 and TRBJ1-6, with a possible D match to TRBD1 (6 bases). This CDR3 is 18 amino acids long. The V end was cut by 3 bases, the J end by 0 bases, with 18 bases between. Germline CDR1 and CDR2: GTSNPN and SVGIG (reference sequence).

The CDR3 reads CASSSGTGGGDYF. Written as DNA, the CDR3 is TGTGCCAGCAGTTCCGGGACAGGGGGTGGGGATTACTTC. The chain joins TRBV12-3 or TRBV12-4 to TRBJ2-7; TRBD1 matches at 11 bases. The CDR3 has 13 amino acids. V trimming: 4 bases; J trimming: 13 bases; junction bases outside the gene matches: 9.

The chain is built from TRBV29-1 and TRBJ1-1; TRBD1 might be the D (5 bases). CDR3 length: 12 residues. Trimming pared 4 bases from V and 5 bases from J, leaving 11 bases between. Germline CDR1 is SQVTM and CDR2 is ANQGSEA. The CDR3 here is CSVGREGTEAFF. DNA of the CDR3: TGCAGCGTTGGCAGGGAAGGAACTGAAGCTTTCTTT.

This rearrangement joins TRBV30 to TRBJ2-7, with D maybe TRBD1 (6 bases). The CDR3 spans 14 residues. The V end was cut by 3 bases, the J end by 0 bases, with 12 bases between. Germline lookup yields CDR1 GTSNPN and CDR2 SVGIG (reference sequence). CDR3 sequence: CAWSLQGSSYEQYF. The CDR3 coding sequence is TGTGCCTGGAGCCTACAGGGAAGCTCCTACGAGCAGTACTTC.

This clone occurred a few times. J is TRBJ1-1 and V is TRBV5-8, with D unresolved. The CDR3 spans 13 residues. With 1 base removed from V and 1 base from J, the gap between germline ends came to 5 bases. Germline V gene lookup returns CDR1 SGHTS and CDR2 YDEGEE. The CDR3 region is CASSLWANTEAFF. Written as DNA, the CDR3 is TGTGCCAGCAGCTTGTGGGCGAACACTGAAGCTTTCTTT.

The chain joins TRBV5-1 to TRBJ1-4; TRBD1 might be the D (5 bases). This CDR3 is built from 16 residues. CDR1 and CDR2 (germline): SGHRS, YFSETQ. Trimming took off 0 bases at V and 1 base at J, with 10 bases between the two ends. The CDR3 sequence is CASSLAGRGTNEKLFF. As DNA, the CDR3 is TGCGCCAGCAGCTTGGCCGGAAGGGGAACTAATGAAAAACTGTTTTTT.

The rearrangement links TRBV27 to TRBJ2-3; D is perhaps TRBD2 (5 bases). Between the trimmed V and J ends, which lost 7 bases and 0 bases, there was a span of 11 bases. Germline V gene lookup returns CDR1 MNHEY and CDR2 SMNVEV (reference sequence). There are 14 residues in the CDR3. This CDR3 reads CASTKSGSTDTQYF. DNA for the CDR3: TGTGCCAGCACTAAATCGGGGAGCACAGATACGCAGTATTTT.